This T cell receptor (beta chain) was documented in a study of glioma-infiltrating T cells after dendritic cell vaccination. In the study overall: Glioblastoma patients came from Phase I and II dendritic cell vaccination trials. Study observations and caveats: The cohort had few patients with full blood and tumor sets.

Details on this clone: The target antigen is unknown.

Up to about 2 ug genomic DNA was used for TCRB CDR3 amplification. The primer mix had 60 V beta and 13 J beta primers. Profiling relied on immunoSEQ multiplex PCR, and the TCRdb table lists in-frame clones only, not all of them. The sample consists of approximately 91,000 clones, 80% to 90% of them appearing once. V was pared by 8 bases and J by 3 bases, with 16 bases of the junction left unmatched. CDR3 length: 17 amino acids. The germline CDR1 and CDR2 sequences are MNHEY and SMNVEV (reference sequence). Time point meaning: after dendritic cell vaccination, including at tumor progression/relapse. This sample comprised blood, obtained after dendritic cell vaccination. V is TRBV27 and J is TRBJ2-1; 7 bases are a match to TRBD1. This sequence originates from a human donor with glioblastoma. Here the CDR3 reads CASSTTPLQGYYNEQFF. CDR3 DNA sequence: TGTGCCAGCTCAACAACGCCTTTACAGGGGTACTACAATGAGCAGTTCTTC.